Sequencing of this T cell receptor (beta chain) was carried out in a study of T cell responses to AZD1222 COVID-19 vaccine. Measured with immunoSEQ multiplex PCR; TCRdb has only the in-frame clones, and not every one. The data show 95,000 to 150,000 clones, around 90% seen once. Per germline, CDR1 SGHAT and CDR2 FQNNGV. V lost 1 base, J lost 2 bases, and 4 bases stayed unmatched. This CDR3 region has 16 residues. The source of this sequence is an adult in good health. The J gene is TRBJ2-5, the V gene TRBV11-2; 10 bases fit TRBD2. The specimen was peripheral blood, collected on day 0 of AZD1222 vaccination. DNA of the CDR3: TGTGCCAGCAGCTTAGGCGGACTAGCGGAACAAGAGACCCAGTACTTC. Amino acids: CASSLGGLAEQETQYF. The entire variable domain, with the rest obtained from reference TRBV11-2 and TRBJ2-5, is as follows: EAGVAQSPRYKIIEKRQSVAFWCNPISGHATLYWYQQILGQGPKLLIQFQNNGVVDDSQLPKDRFSAERLKGVDSTLKIQPAKLEDSAVYLCASSLGGLAEQETQYFGPGTRLLVL.